This TCR beta chain was documented in a study of control samples from healthy donors and cancer patients (TCRdb year 2020). In regard to this clone: What antigen it recognizes has not been identified. Per-base qualities were not stored, and no clone one base away is much larger.

Preparation of the library involved the immunoSEQ multiplex PCR assay. This is the immuneACCESS table as TCRdb keeps it, with only in-frame sequences that have V and J called. A part of the clones is gone; compared with another copy, unresolved V genes explain less than half, and the rest is unexplained. The sample yields over 100,000 clones; around nine tenths were counted once. About 4.7% of the sample goes to the ten largest clones. From the germline V gene, CDR1 is MDHEN and CDR2 is SYDVKM. V loses 5 bases at its end and J loses 3 bases; junction bases beyond the gene matches: 20. From cysteine to phenylalanine, the CDR3 is 20 amino acids long. The kept DNA is CDR3 alone, 60 bases in frame from the first base.

Recombination joined TRBV28 with TRBJ2-3; 10 junctional bases match TRBD2. The TCR was taken from a human donor in good health. The donor label of this sample is uncertain. Sequencing was performed on blood. The CDR3 protein sequence reads: CASSNFLAGVAEGRTDTQYF. The sequenced DNA is TGTGCCAGCAGTAACTTCCTAGCGGGGGTGGCCGAGGGCAGAACAGATACGCAGTATTTT.